This entry describes one T cell receptor (beta chain). Its antigen is currently not known. No quality values exist for individual bases; no much larger clone is one base distant. The sample is drawn from a study of shared clonotypes between healthy human individuals (dated by TCRdb to the early 2020s). With regard to the full study: The cohort included a few men and a couple of women between 18 and 49 years of age. To estimate repertoire size and how much clonotype sharing occurs between individuals, the study deeply sequenced the blood TCR repertoires of five healthy adults. Between about 0.85 and 10 billion PBMCs per donor were obtained by leukapheresis. To increase sequencing depth and limit assay-specific biases, TCR repertoire library preparation and sequencing were carried out by different laboratories using diverse techniques. Summary of the overall study and its limitations: Only blood was sampled, and tissue TCR repertoires likely differ from those in blood. Based on pairwise subsampling, the degree of clonotype sharing among donors was expected to be affected by sequencing depth. Because the study included only a small number of donors, the genetic and exposure-history diversity represented was limited.

Using the deep immunoSEQ assay, multiplex PCR amplified TCR CDR3 regions from genomic DNA. Extracted genomic DNA from each cell subset was spread evenly across all wells of several immunoSEQ 96-well plates, with each plate serving as a replicate. For unsorted PBMC, roughly 270 ng genomic DNA, equal to approximately 30,000 T cell genomes, was loaded into each replicate PCR. Ten immunoSEQ deep assay plates were used to sequence the unsorted PBMC genomic DNA. Purified libraries were measured with a Qubit 3.0 fluorometer, size-checked on a Bioanalyzer 2100, and measured again with the KAPA Library Quantification kit. Each immunoSEQ 96-well plate was sequenced on its own single-read 150-cycle Illumina NextSeq 550 flow cell. The original pipeline was this. Because the immunoSEQ output held only junctional sequences and lacked quality scores, the filtering could not match the filtering applied to full-length reads. Sequences were annotated with PyIR, a Python wrapper for IgBLAST v1.9, using IMGT germline references to assign V/J genes and CDR3. Any read was removed if the V/J assignment was weak (E-value above 1e-6), the CDR3 was missing, or the read contained stop codons, out-of-frame junctions, or ambiguous translated residues. V3J clonotypes were defined as sequences sharing an identical inferred V gene, J gene, and CDR3 amino acid sequence. Percentage overlap between repertoires was computed as shared unique clonotypes divided by the size of the smaller repertoire. Richness of each repertoire was evaluated using RTK rarefaction, the Chao1 estimator, and Recon v2.1 estimates of unobserved clonotypes. The clones in this table, taken by TCRdb from immuneACCESS, are in-frame only. Not every clone is retained; where verified, under half of the shortfall comes from an unresolved V gene, and the cause of the rest is unknown. V, J and clone size are those of that table, while D and trimming were read from the DNA. The table for this sample lists fewer than 700,000 clones; just over 75% of them were counted only once. More than 10% of the sample is held by the ten biggest clonotypes.

Donors were healthy HIV-negative adults with no recently reported acute infections or vaccinations. Only Caucasian adults living in Nashville, Tennessee, USA were represented among the donors. For unsorted samples, some 90 million PBMCs were counted, and genomic DNA was extracted using the QIAamp DNA Blood Mini kit. Blood was collected by leukapheresis, and PBMCs were isolated by Ficoll-Histopaque density gradient centrifugation and then cryopreserved in liquid nitrogen vapor phase. The V and J ends are trimmed by 5 bases and 2 bases, leaving 12 bases between them. The germline V gene encodes CDR1 GTSNPN and CDR2 SVGIG (reference sequence). Including the terminal cysteine and phenylalanine, the CDR3 comprises 14 residues. Just the 42-base CDR3 DNA is kept, in frame starting at base 1.

Material for sequencing was PBMCs. The receptor was isolated from a woman aged 40 to 50 in good health. Some clones in this sample may be carry-over from other donors' samples. In this chain, TRBV30 is recombined with TRBJ2-2; the D gene lacks a confident call. This receptor has the CDR3 CAWVGPFNTGELFF. The bases are TGTGCCTGGGTGGGCCCTTTCAACACCGGGGAGCTGTTTTTT.